Listed here are 20 T cell receptor beta chains from one sample, sequenced in a study of blood T cell repertoires in COVID-19. The table came from immunoSEQ multiplex PCR; TCRdb's copy has only in-frame clones and leaves some out. The repertoire holds around 200,000 clones, with 70% to 80% as singletons. Source material: peripheral blood. The receptors were gathered from a woman in her thirties or forties with COVID-19, enrolled during active disease.

The chain links TRBV9 to TRBJ2-2; 9 bases fit TRBD1. Germline CDR1 and CDR2: SGDLS and YYNGEE. The CDR3 loop spans 17 amino acids. J was trimmed by 5 bases and V by 2 bases; bases with no gene match: 10. The CDR3 region is CASSVTPGQGLTGELFF. Here the CDR3 DNA reads TGTGCCAGCAGCGTTACCCCGGGACAGGGTCTTACCGGGGAGCTGTTTTTT.

The rearrangement uses TRBV4-2 and TRBJ2-7; 14 bases fit TRBD2. The CDR3 spans 17 residues. V lost 3 bases to trimming and J lost 4 bases; unmatched junction nucleotides: 8. Germline V gene lookup returns CDR1 LGHNA and CDR2 YNFKEQ. CDR3: CASSHAGLAGGFYEQYF. CDR3 coding DNA: TGTGCCAGCAGCCACGCCGGACTAGCGGGGGGATTTTACGAGCAGTACTTC.

This clone has more than one count but fewer than ten. This rearrangement joins TRBV18 to TRBJ1-2, with 10 positions matching TRBD1. The CDR3 length is 14 residues. Germline V lookup: CDR1 KGHSH, CDR2 LQKENI. J was trimmed by 8 bases and V by 3 bases; bases with no gene match: 6. The CDR3 coding sequence is TGTGCCAGCTCACCCCTCGGACAGGGGGAGGGCTACACCTTC. Translated: CASSPLGQGEGYTF. Looking up the rest from reference TRBV18 and TRBJ1-2 gives the full variable domain: NAGVMQNPRHLVRRRGQEARLRCSPMKGHSHVYWYRQLPEEGLKFMVYLQKENIIDESGMPKERFSAEFPKEGPSILRIQQVVRGDSAAYFCASSPLGQGEGYTFGSGTRLTVV.

This clone was observed a handful of times. This sequence joins TRBV5-4 and TRBJ1-1; weak D call: TRBD1 (5 bases). Trimming cost V 0 bases and J 2 bases, with 11 bases left between them. The CDR3 covers 15 residues. From germline, CDR1 is SGHNT and CDR2 YYREEE (reference sequence). The CDR3 here is CASSLGRGRNTEAFF. CDR3 DNA: TGTGCCAGCAGCTTGGGGAGGGGAAGAAACACTGAAGCTTTCTTT.

Concerning this clone itself: Other DNA sequences within the sample encode an identical CDR3. The J gene is TRBJ2-5, the V gene TRBV6-5; 10 bases are shared with TRBD1. The germline CDR1 and CDR2 sequences are MNHEY and SVGAGI. Unmatched junction bases numbered 6, after V lost 6 bases and J lost 5 bases. The CDR3 covers 14 residues. CDR3 loop: CASRLDRGRETQYF. The DNA for the CDR3 is TGTGCCAGCAGACTAGACAGGGGGCGCGAGACCCAGTACTTC.

This chain links TRBV7-6 with TRBJ1-6; D may be TRBD1 (6 bases). This CDR3 is built from 16 residues. Trimming shortened V by 1 base and J by 8 bases, and 15 bases separated the two germline ends. Germline V gene data show CDR1 as SGHVS and CDR2 as FNYEAQ. CDR3 sequence: CASSLGSQGRDSPLHF. The CDR3 coding sequence is TGTGCCAGCAGCTTAGGATCTCAGGGGAGAGATTCACCCCTCCACTTT.

Only a few counts were recorded for this clone. CDR3 bases: TGCAGCGTTGCATCGGTTGGGGCCTATGGCTACACCTTC. This encodes CSVASVGAYGYTF. The chain has TRBV29-1 and TRBJ1-2; D is perhaps TRBD1 (5 bases). The CDR3 spans 13 residues. Trimming took off 4 bases at V and 4 bases at J, with 13 bases between the two ends. The germline gives CDR1 SQVTM, CDR2 ANQGSEA.

The V and J genes are TRBV5-1 and TRBJ2-5; TRBD2 matches at 10 bases. V gave up 6 bases and J gave up 2 bases; unmatched junction bases: 4. The CDR3 has 14 residues. Germline V gene sequence: CDR1 SGHRS, CDR2 YFSETQ. For the CDR3, the DNA is TGCGCCAGCACCCTAGCGGGAGCGCAAGAGACCCAGTACTTC. This translates into CASTLAGAQETQYF. The variable domain in full, with the rest retrieved from reference TRBV5-1 and TRBJ2-5, is KAGVTQTPRYLIKTRGQQVTLSCSPISGHRSVSWYQQTPGQGLQFLFEYFSETQRNKGNFPGRFSGRQFSNSRSEMNVSTLELGDSALYLCASTLAGAQETQYFGPGTRLLVL.

The chain has TRBV30 and TRBJ2-3; TRBD2 aligns across 11 bases. V shed 3 bases and J 5 bases; nucleotides not matched to a gene: 7. From germline, CDR1 is GTSNPN and CDR2 SVGIG (reference sequence). There are 15 residues in the CDR3. The CDR3 loop is CAWSGYSGRGDTQYF. The DNA of the CDR3 is TGTGCCTGGAGCGGCTATAGCGGGAGGGGAGATACGCAGTATTTT.

The J gene is TRBJ1-1, the V gene TRBV7-6, with 7 bases matching TRBD1. Per the germline V gene, CDR1 is SGHVS and CDR2 is FNYEAQ. This CDR3 is built from 15 residues. V trimming: 4 bases; J trimming: 6 bases; junction bases outside the gene matches: 11. The CDR3 loop reads CASSSLQGWPAEAFF. CDR3 nucleotides: TGTGCCAGCAGCTCCCTACAGGGGTGGCCGGCTGAAGCTTTCTTT.

This chain uses TRBV11-2 with TRBJ2-7; 7 positions match TRBD2. Trimming cost V 5 bases and J 2 bases; bases outside gene matches: 9. The germline V gene has CDR1 SGHAT and CDR2 FQNNGV. This CDR3 comprises 15 residues. Here the CDR3 DNA reads TGTGCCAGCAGCCCGGGCCTAGCGGCCACCTACGAGCAGTACTTC. Its translation: CASSPGLAATYEQYF.

The V call is TRBV12-3 or TRBV12-4, the J call TRBJ2-1, with TRBD2 as a possible D gene (5 bases). Trimming removed 7 bases at V and 13 bases at J, with 17 bases between. The CDR3 runs to 12 residues. The CDR3 is CASTPSGLPQFF. CDR3 sequence (DNA): TGTGCCAGCACACCAAGCGGTCTACCCCAGTTCTTC.

This clone has just a few counts. V gene TRBV6-5 combines with J gene TRBJ2-1, with 8 bases matching TRBD2. The CDR3 runs 15 residues. Germline V lookup: CDR1 MNHEY, CDR2 SVGAGI. V gave up 4 bases and J gave up 2 bases; unmatched junction bases: 4. The CDR3 nucleotides read TGTGCCAGCAGTTTCGGGGGGGCCGCCTACAATGAGCAGTTCTTC. It specifies CASSFGGAAYNEQFF.

This chain connects TRBV7-2 to TRBJ2-4; 8 bases agree with TRBD1. This CDR3 spans 16 amino acids. The junction had 4 bases not matched to a gene; V was cut back by 2 bases and J by 1 base. CDR1 and CDR2 from the germline V gene are SGHTA and FQGNSA. CDR3 sequence reads: CASSLQGAGAKNIQYF. The DNA for the CDR3 is TGTGCCAGCAGCTTACAGGGGGCTGGGGCCAAAAACATTCAGTACTTC. Based on the CDR3 plus reference TRBV7-2 and TRBJ2-4, the full variable domain is GAGVSQSPSNKVTEKGKDVELRCDPISGHTALYWYRQSLGQGLEFLIYFQGNSAPDKSGLPSDRFSAERTGGSVSTLTIQRTQQEDSAVYLCASSLQGAGAKNIQYFGAGTRLSVL.

This clone occurred a few times. The chain joins TRBV10-3 to TRBJ2-7; the match to TRBD2 covers 8 bases. The ends lost 10 bases at V and 4 bases at J; junction bases unmatched: 15. The CDR3 has 15 residues. Germline CDR1 reads ENHRY; CDR2 reads SYGVKD. CDR3 sequence: CATGGHGQSGYEQYF. In nucleotides, the CDR3 is TGTGCCACGGGGGGGCATGGACAGAGCGGGTACGAGCAGTACTTC.

This sequence joins TRBV7-9 and TRBJ1-1; the match to TRBD1 covers 9 bases. The CDR3 runs to 17 residues. Germline-derived CDR1 and CDR2 are SEHNR and FQNEAQ (reference sequence). J lost 4 bases, V lost 6 bases, and 15 bases had no gene match. The CDR3 bases are TGTGCCAGCAGTAAGACACAGGGGGCAAGGCTGGGCACTGAAGCTTTCTTT. Translation gives CASSKTQGARLGTEAFF.

The genes are TRBV10-3 and TRBJ2-3; a weak D match, TRBD2 (5 bases). The CDR3 contains 16 residues. The germline gives CDR1 ENHRY, CDR2 SYGVKD. Trimming removed 3 bases at V and 8 bases at J, with 21 bases between. The CDR3 DNA reads TGTGCCATCAGTGAATCTGGCGGGTTCCTGGAGTCTACGCAGTATTTT. Its protein is CAISESGGFLESTQYF.

This rearrangement joins TRBV5-1 to TRBJ2-1; 13 bases are shared with TRBD2. From germline, CDR1 is SGHRS and CDR2 YFSETQ. Germline trimming cut 4 bases from V and 5 bases from J; bases unmatched to any gene: 0. The CDR3 is 14 residues long. The CDR3 region has the DNA TGCGCCAGCAGCGGGACTAGCGGGGACAATGAGCAGTTCTTC. It codes for CASSGTSGDNEQFF.

V is TRBV12-5 and J is TRBJ2-2; D gene unclear. Germline CDR1 is LGHNT and CDR2 is FRNRAP. Trimming stripped 4 bases from V and 0 bases from J, with 12 bases between. The CDR3 is made up of 16 amino acids. In DNA, the CDR3 is TGTGCTAGTGGTTCCATCCAAACTGCGAACACCGGGGAGCTGTTTTTT. Translating gives CASGSIQTANTGELFF.

The chain has TRBV5-5 and TRBJ1-2; D unclear. Germline V gene lookup returns CDR1 SGHKS and CDR2 YYEKEE (reference sequence). The CDR3 is made up of 15 amino acids. Trimming cost V 3 bases and J 9 bases, with 21 bases left between them. The CDR3 reads CASSSPAGLDRSYTF. The CDR3 DNA reads TGTGCCAGCAGCTCGCCGGCAGGTCTGGATAGGAGCTACACCTTC.